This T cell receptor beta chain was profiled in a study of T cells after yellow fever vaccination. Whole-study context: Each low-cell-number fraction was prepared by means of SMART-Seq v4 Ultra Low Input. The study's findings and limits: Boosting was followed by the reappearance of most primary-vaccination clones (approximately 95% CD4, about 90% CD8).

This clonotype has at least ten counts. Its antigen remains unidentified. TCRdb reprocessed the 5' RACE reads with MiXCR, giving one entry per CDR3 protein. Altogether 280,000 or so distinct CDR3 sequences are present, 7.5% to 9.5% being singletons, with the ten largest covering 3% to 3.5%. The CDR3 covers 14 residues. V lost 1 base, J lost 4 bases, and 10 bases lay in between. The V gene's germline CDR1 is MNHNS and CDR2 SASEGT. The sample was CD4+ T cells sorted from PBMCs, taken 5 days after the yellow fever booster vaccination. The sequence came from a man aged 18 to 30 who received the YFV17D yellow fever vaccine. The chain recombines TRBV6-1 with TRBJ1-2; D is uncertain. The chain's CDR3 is CASSEVAGVYGYTF. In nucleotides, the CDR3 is TGTGCCAGCAGTGAAGTGGCTGGCGTCTATGGCTACACCTTC.